The source of this TCR beta chain is a study of tumor-infiltrating lymphocytes in primary liver carcinoma. Study overall: Every sample contained roughly 3.5 to 8 million productive TCRbeta reads, and these numbers were similar from one tissue type to another.

Researchers drew blood RNA from unsorted whole blood and extracted germline DNA as well. Trimming took 5 bases from V and 0 from J; bases not matched to a gene: 6. The CDR3 length is 18 residues. In germline, CDR1 is SGHNT, CDR2 YYREEE (reference sequence). Production of TCR beta cDNA used around 460 ng total RNA together with a constant-region primer. Generation of the TCR beta libraries relied on three nested multiplex PCR rounds using slightly modified ARM-PCR. Rounds one and two of PCR, each of 10 cycles, were primed with TRBV1-TRBV30 forward primers and a C-beta reverse primer. TCRdb re-called the multiplex PCR reads through MiXCR, storing one row per CDR3 protein. The sample records approximately 330,000 distinct CDR3 sequences, around three fifths being singletons.

This sequence was found in a man aged 35 to 55 with primary liver carcinoma and hepatitis B virus infection. This chain connects TRBV5-4 to TRBJ2-1; TRBD2 aligns across 15 bases. The sequencing input was peripheral blood. The CDR3 sequence is CASSSGTSGRSSYNEQFF. The CDR3 DNA is TGTGCCAGCAGTTCCGGGACTAGCGGGAGGAGCTCCTACAATGAGCAGTTCTTC.